This T cell receptor (beta chain) was sequenced for a study of T-cell memory formation after mild COVID-19. From 5'RACE with constant-segment primers came TCR alpha and TCR beta cDNA libraries that carried sample barcodes and UMIs. Using its own MiXCR run on the 5' RACE reads, TCRdb lists one record per CDR3 protein. Here the sample spans about 470,000 distinct CDR3 sequences, approximately 18% being singletons. CDR1 is LGHNA, CDR2 YSLEER, per germline. Trimming left V 1 base short and J 4 bases short, with 6 bases between. The length of the CDR3 is 13 residues. There are a few counts of this clonotype. Antigen specificity is unknown. Study-level results: Pre-infection memory showed some responding clones, and this suggested that cross-reactive memory joined. Among contracting clones, CD4+ were mainly CM/EM and CD8+ enriched in EMRA. Clones shrinking between day 15 and 85 showed a balanced CD4/CD8 split, and those that grew later tilted toward CD4+.

Sequenced material: PBMCs or a T cell subset sorted from them (not recorded which). The receptor comes from an adult woman who had mild COVID-19 (a few samples of this study predate the infection). Cell type and time point are not known. The rearrangement uses TRBV4-3 and TRBJ2-3; D is ambiguous. This chain's CDR3 is CASSQAYSDTQYF. The CDR3 DNA sequence: TGCGCCAGCAGCCAAGCTTATTCAGATACGCAGTATTTT.